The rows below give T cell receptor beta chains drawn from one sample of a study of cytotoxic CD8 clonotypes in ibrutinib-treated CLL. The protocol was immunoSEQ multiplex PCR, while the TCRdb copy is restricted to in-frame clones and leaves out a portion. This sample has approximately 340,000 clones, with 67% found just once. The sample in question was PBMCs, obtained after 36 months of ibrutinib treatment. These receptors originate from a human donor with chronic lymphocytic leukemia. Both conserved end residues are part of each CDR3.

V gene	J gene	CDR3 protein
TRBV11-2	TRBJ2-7	CASSFSLPYEQYF
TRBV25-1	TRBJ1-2	CASSAHGWRDYGYTF
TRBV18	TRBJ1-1	CASSPAGSTEAFF
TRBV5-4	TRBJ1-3	CASSLEVRGNTIYF
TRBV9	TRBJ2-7	CASSVGTAGPYEQYF
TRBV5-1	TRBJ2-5	CASSRLEGRGETQYF
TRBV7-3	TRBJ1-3	CASSRQFGNTIYF
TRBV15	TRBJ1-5	CATSRDLTGAQPQHF
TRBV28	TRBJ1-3	CASSSTHRSSGNTIYF
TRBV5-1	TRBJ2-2	CASSLGAASNTGELFF
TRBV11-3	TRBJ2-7	CASSSSGTGGSEQYF
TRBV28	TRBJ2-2	CASRHRVGTGELFF
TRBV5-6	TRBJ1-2	CASSLGQYGYTF
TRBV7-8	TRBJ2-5	CASSLVSLGGRETQYF
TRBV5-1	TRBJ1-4	CASSLDQEGKLFF
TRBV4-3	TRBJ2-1	CASSSRTGLAGVYEQFF
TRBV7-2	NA	CASSLVGWGTRFSYEQYF
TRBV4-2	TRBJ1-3	CASSQDWTALPGNTIYF
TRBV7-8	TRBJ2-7	CASSSRFWGAREQYF
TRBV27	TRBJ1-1	CASSAPHLTAEAFF
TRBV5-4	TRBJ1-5	CASSLGTGGGRGNQPQHF
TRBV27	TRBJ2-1	CASSFGRLHDEQFF
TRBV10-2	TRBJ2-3	CASSELGGGADTQYF
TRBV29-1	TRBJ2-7	CSALLLGAYEQYF
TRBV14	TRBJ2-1	CASSQELGDEQFF
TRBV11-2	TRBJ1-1	CASSLGGQSKAFF
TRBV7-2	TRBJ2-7	CASSLAGPPRSYEQYF
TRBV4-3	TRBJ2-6	CASSHGQGTSGAYSGANVLTF
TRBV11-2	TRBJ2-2	CASSLDSWGRAGELFF
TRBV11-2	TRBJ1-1	CASSLVFGRGAFF
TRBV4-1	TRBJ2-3	CASSPLDRGRVTDTQYF
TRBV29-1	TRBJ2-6	CSVGTGANVLTF
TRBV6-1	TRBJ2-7	CASPRENSYEQYF
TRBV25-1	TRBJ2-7	CASSETSGNLREQYF
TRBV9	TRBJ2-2	CASSVASDRPSGELFF
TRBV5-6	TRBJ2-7	CASSFRLTYEQYF
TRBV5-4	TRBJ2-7	CASSPRGSGVRDEQYF
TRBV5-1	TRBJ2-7	CASKALAGGEQYF
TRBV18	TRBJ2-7	CASSRQSISSYEQYF
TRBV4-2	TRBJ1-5	CASSQGGRDYNQPQHF
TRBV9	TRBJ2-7	CASGSSYEQYF
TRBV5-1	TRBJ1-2	CASSLGRRVDGYTF
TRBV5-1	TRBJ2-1	CASRDGTSDYNEQFF
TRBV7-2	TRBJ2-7	CASTTPGLAGVQYF
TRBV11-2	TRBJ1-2	CASSPTGRNYGYTF
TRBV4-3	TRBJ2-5	CASSQEGTSRLETQYF
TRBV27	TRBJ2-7	CASSSAADPYEQYF
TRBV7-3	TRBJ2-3	CASSLYGREQFDTQYF
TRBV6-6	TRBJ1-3	CASSSHRGLYGNTIYF
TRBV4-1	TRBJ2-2	CASSQGWSGQGTGELFF
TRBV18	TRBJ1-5	CASSPGPWGNQPQHF
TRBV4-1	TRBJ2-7	CASSQVLGSLGYEQYF
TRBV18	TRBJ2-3	CASSLAATSGTKSTDTQYF